This passage covers 32 T cell receptor beta chains from one sample sequenced in a study of regulatory T cells in long-lasting Graves disease. This sample's time point: newly diagnosed GD, antithyroid drugs for less than 3 months. From RNA extracted from PBMCs, the TCR library was made. Library construction for TCR beta used iRepertoire HTBI primers and Arm-PCR of CDR3 regions. TCRdb processed the multiplex PCR reads anew with MiXCR; each CDR3 protein has one entry. The table has under 450,000 distinct CDR3 sequences, approximately 12% seen once. These same records also appear under a second study, on T cells in Graves' hyperthyroidism and ophthalmopathy.

This specimen consisted of peripheral blood mononuclear cells (PBMCs), obtained at new diagnosis, from a patient treated with antithyroid drugs. The origin of the receptors is a woman aged 18-29 years with Graves disease.

This clonotype was observed many times. V gene TRBV7-2 combines with J gene TRBJ2-1, with D unresolved. The germline gives CDR1 SGHTA, CDR2 FQGNSA. Trimming stripped 1 base from V and 10 bases from J, with 2 bases between. This CDR3 comprises 10 residues. The CDR3 region is CASSLGEQFF. The CDR3 DNA reads as TGTGCCAGCAGCTTAGGGGAGCAGTTCTTC.

This clonotype was recorded at least ten times. The V gene is TRBV20-1, the J gene TRBJ1-1; D is unclear. The germline CDR1 and CDR2 sequences are DFQATT and SNEGSKA (reference sequence). V was clipped by 3 bases and J by 1 base, with 12 bases between them. The CDR3 consists of 14 residues. The DNA of the CDR3 is TGCAGTGCTAGCTCCCCCCGGGAGAACACTGAAGCTTTCTTT. Translation gives CSASSPRENTEAFF.

The genes are TRBV3-1 and TRBJ2-7; 11 bases match TRBD2. The J segment lost 0 bases and the V segment lost 4 bases, leaving 5 bases of the junction unmatched. The CDR3 sequence is 16 residues long. The V gene's germline CDR1 is LGHDT and CDR2 YNNKEL (reference sequence). The CDR3 loop is CASSPLAGGLSYEQYF. The CDR3 DNA reads TGTGCCAGCAGCCCTCTAGCGGGAGGCCTCTCCTACGAGCAGTACTTC.

The chain carries TRBV4-3 and TRBJ1-3; D remains ambiguous. Trimming removed 0 bases at V and 0 bases at J, with 9 bases between. This CDR3 is 16 amino acids long. Looked up from germline, CDR1 is LGHNA and CDR2 is YSLEER. The DNA for the CDR3 is TGCGCCAGCAGCCAAGACGGCAGTTACTCTGGAAACACCATATATTTT. This encodes CASSQDGSYSGNTIYF.

This clonotype has ten or more counts. The V and J genes are TRBV2 and TRBJ2-7; D remains ambiguous. The V end lost 1 base, the J end lost 6 bases, and 13 bases lay between the germline ends. Germline assignment: CDR1 SNHLY and CDR2 FYNNEI. CDR3 length: 14 residues. The CDR3 DNA follows: TGTGCCAGCAGTGAAGGCGCCTCGGTCGTCGAGCAGTACGTC. This codes for CASSEGASVVEQYV.

This clonotype was seen at least ten times. The chain has TRBV6-5 and TRBJ1-1; TRBD1 is a possible D gene (5 bases). This CDR3 has 15 amino acids. V was cut by 0 bases and J by 1 base, with 9 bases left in between. Germline V gene data show CDR1 as MNHEY and CDR2 as SVGAGI. In DNA, the CDR3 is TGTGCCAGCAGTTACTCGGCAGGGAGGAACACTGAAGCTTTCTTT. This gives the protein CASSYSAGRNTEAFF.

This clonotype was observed at least ten times. This sequence joins TRBV20-1 and TRBJ2-7, with 13 nucleotides matching TRBD2. This CDR3 has 17 residues. Germline assignment: CDR1 DFQATT and CDR2 SNEGSKA (reference sequence). V lost 5 bases, J lost 0 bases, and 10 bases stayed unmatched. The CDR3 loop reads CSASPGLAGPSSYEQYF. In DNA, the CDR3 is TGCAGTGCTTCGCCGGGACTAGCGGGACCTAGCTCCTACGAGCAGTACTTC.

In this sample, this clonotype turned up many times. V is TRBV28 and J is TRBJ2-5; D may be TRBD2 (6 bases). The CDR3 contains 15 residues. Germline V gene lookup returns CDR1 MDHEN and CDR2 SYDVKM. Trimming cost V 2 bases and J 2 bases, with 12 bases left between them. CDR3 sequence (DNA): TGTGCCAGCAGTTTAGGAGGGAGGCTACAAGAGACCCAGTACTTC. This translates into CASSLGGRLQETQYF.

Many counts were recorded for this clonotype. This rearrangement joins TRBV7-7 to TRBJ2-1; TRBD1 aligns across 8 bases. With 1 base clipped from V and 4 bases from J, the junction kept 0 bases outside the gene matches. The CDR3 covers 14 residues. Germline V CDR1 and CDR2: SSHAT, FNYEAQ (reference sequence). The CDR3 DNA reads TGTGCCAGCAGCTTAGGACAGGGGTACAATGAGCAGTTCTTC. This codes for CASSLGQGYNEQFF. Supplemented by reference TRBV7-7 and TRBJ2-1, the full variable domain reads GAGVSQSPRYKVTKRGQDVTLRCDPISSHATLYWYQQALGQGPEFLTYFNYEAQPDKSGLPSDRFSAERPEGSISTLTIQRTEQRDSAMYRCASSLGQGYNEQFFGPGTRLTVL.

The chain uses TRBV20-1 and TRBJ1-3; the D is unclear. The V end was cut by 0 bases, the J end by 0 bases, with 6 bases between. The germline V gene has CDR1 DFQATT and CDR2 SNEGSKA (reference sequence). The CDR3 loop spans 14 amino acids. This chain's CDR3 is CSARDVPSGNTIYF. CDR3 nucleotide sequence: TGCAGTGCTAGAGACGTGCCCTCTGGAAACACCATATATTTT.

This clonotype was seen at least ten times. This chain connects TRBV25-1 to TRBJ2-7, with 9 bases matching TRBD2. The trim removed 5 bases at V and 0 bases at J, leaving 5 bases unmatched. The CDR3 contains 15 residues. Germline CDR1 is MGHDK and CDR2 is SYGVNS. This CDR3 reads CASSYSGSPSYEQYF. CDR3 coding DNA: TGTGCCAGCAGTTATAGCGGGAGCCCCTCCTACGAGCAGTACTTC.

The sample holds many counts of this clonotype. This chain links TRBV24-1 with TRBJ2-1; the match to TRBD2 covers 9 bases. The CDR3 sequence is 17 residues long. After removal of 3 bases from V and 2 bases from J, the junction contained 7 bases not matched to a gene. Germline V gene data show CDR1 as KGHDR and CDR2 as SFDVKD. The CDR3 DNA follows: TGTGCCACCAGTGATCCTAGCGGGATGGTCGCCTACAATGAGCAGTTCTTC. The encoded protein is CATSDPSGMVAYNEQFF.

This clonotype was detected ten times or more. The chain recombines TRBV24-1 with TRBJ2-5; D possibly uses TRBD1 or TRBD2 (6 bases each). V shed 5 bases and J shed 4 bases, with 13 bases lying between them. The CDR3 spans 14 residues. Germline CDR1 reads KGHDR; CDR2 reads SFDVKD. The CDR3 nucleotides are TGTGCCACCAGTGGTGGTGGGGGGCGAGAGACCCAGTACTTC. Its protein is CATSGGGGRETQYF.

This clonotype was seen ten or more times. The CDR3 DNA reads TGTGCCAGCAGCTTAACCGGGGGACTAGGGGAGCAGTACTTC. It codes for CASSLTGGLGEQYF. The genes are TRBV7-9 and TRBJ2-7, with 8 bases identical to TRBD2. CDR3 length equals 14 residues. Looked up from germline, CDR1 is SEHNR and CDR2 is FQNEAQ (reference sequence). The V segment lost 2 bases and the J segment 7 bases; nucleotides outside the gene matches: 7.

This clonotype was counted at least ten times. The chain couples TRBV7-2 to TRBJ1-1; 8 bases are a match to TRBD1. Germline lookup yields CDR1 SGHTA and CDR2 FQGNSA. J gave up 0 bases and V 5 bases, and 8 bases lay outside the gene matches. The CDR3 spans 16 residues. Here the CDR3 reads CASSPDRGSMNTEAFF. CDR3 bases: TGTGCCAGCAGCCCCGACAGGGGCAGTATGAACACTGAAGCTTTCTTT.

This clonotype was counted between two and nine times. This chain connects TRBV6-5 to TRBJ2-7; D uncertain. Germline values: CDR1 MNHEY, CDR2 SVGAGI. The CDR3 has 15 amino acids. V dropped 4 bases and J dropped 2 bases, with 15 bases sitting between them. The DNA for the CDR3 is TGTGCCAGCAGTTTCGCAGCCGGGCGCCCCTACGAGCAGTACGTC. Translated: CASSFAAGRPYEQYV.

This clonotype was recorded a few times. V gene TRBV19 combines with J gene TRBJ2-5, with D unclear. Germline V gives CDR1 LNHDA, CDR2 SQIVND (reference sequence). Between the trimmed V and J ends, which lost 5 bases and 2 bases, there was a span of 12 bases. The CDR3 runs to 14 residues. The DNA of the CDR3 is TGTGCCAGTAGTTTCCTATCAGAACAAGAGACCCAGTACTTC. Translated: CASSFLSEQETQYF.

This clonotype was seen at least ten times. The rearrangement joins TRBV24-1 to TRBJ1-2, with 8 bases identical to TRBD1. Germline CDR1 KGHDR, CDR2 SFDVKD. The CDR3 totals 15 residues. V trimming: 4 bases; J trimming: 2 bases; junction bases outside the gene matches: 5. CDR3 residues: CATSDNSGGNYGYTF. CDR3 nucleotide sequence: TGTGCCACCAGTGACAACTCAGGGGGCAACTATGGCTACACCTTC.

This chain joins TRBV6-9 and TRBJ2-1, with 8 bases identical to TRBD2. V shed 4 bases, J shed 5 bases, and the junction held 4 bases outside the gene matches. Germline V gives CDR1 MNHGY, CDR2 SVAAGI. CDR3 length: 14 amino acids. For the CDR3, the DNA is TGTGCCAGCAGTTCTGCGGGGGGCCACAATGAGCAGTTCTTC. This encodes CASSSAGGHNEQFF.

As concerns this clonotype: This may stem from a read error, because a much larger clone lies one nucleotide away. This chain joins TRBV3-1 and TRBJ2-5, with D uncertain. CDR3 size: 12 residues. Germline V gives CDR1 LGHDT, CDR2 YNNKEL (reference sequence). DNA for the CDR3: TGTGCCAGCAGCCCGTTACAAGAGGCCCAGTACTTC. Amino acids: CASSPLQEAQYF.

Details on this clonotype: A much more abundant neighbour one base away suggests this may be a read error. V is TRBV12-3 or TRBV12-4 and J is TRBJ2-1; 13 nucleotides align to TRBD2. CDR3 size: 15 residues. The V segment lost 6 bases and the J segment 11 bases; nucleotides outside the gene matches: 10. CDR3 amino acids: CASSPTSGRGDKQFF. The CDR3 DNA sequence: TGTGCCAGCAGCCCAACTAGCGGGAGGGGTGATAAGCAGTTCTTC.

This clonotype was recorded many times. The V call is TRBV6-5, the J call TRBJ1-1; D unresolved. Deletions cut 2 bases from V and 1 base from J, with 14 bases between. The CDR3 has 16 amino acids. Germline CDR1 MNHEY, CDR2 SVGAGI. In DNA form, the CDR3 reads TGTGCCAGCAGTTACCCCGCGACGGCAGGGAACACTGAAGCTTTCTTT. It yields the protein CASSYPATAGNTEAFF.

This clonotype was seen many times. V usage is TRBV11-2 and J usage is TRBJ2-5, with D possibly TRBD2 on 5 matching bases. This CDR3 comprises 17 residues. The V end lost 1 base, the J end lost 5 bases, and 20 bases lay between the germline ends. The germline V gene has CDR1 SGHAT and CDR2 FQNNGV. CDR3 residues: CASSLVRLEISGETQYF. The CDR3 nucleotides read TGTGCCAGCAGCTTAGTTCGGCTAGAGATTTCGGGGGAGACCCAGTACTTC.

This clonotype has at least ten counts. The CDR3 here is CASSLDWEQFF. In DNA form, the CDR3 reads TGTGCCAGCAGCTTAGATTGGGAGCAGTTCTTC. This chain joins TRBV11-2 and TRBJ2-1; D remains unclear. The CDR3 spans 11 residues. The germline V gene encodes CDR1 SGHAT and CDR2 FQNNGV. The V end lost 0 bases, the J end lost 10 bases, and 4 bases lay between the germline ends.

This clonotype came up a few times. The rearrangement links TRBV9 to TRBJ2-3; 10 bases map to TRBD2. From germline, CDR1 is SGDLS and CDR2 YYNGEE. Trimming cost V 4 bases and J 4 bases; bases outside gene matches: 15. The CDR3 extends over 18 amino acids. The CDR3 region is CASSPRGPSGGSADTQYF. Here the CDR3 DNA reads TGTGCCAGCAGCCCAAGAGGCCCTAGCGGGGGATCCGCAGATACGCAGTATTTT.

This clonotype was observed many times. The rearrangement links TRBV6-1 to TRBJ1-2, with a weak D call TRBD1 (6 bases). CDR1 and CDR2 from the germline V gene are MNHNS and SASEGT. The CDR3 runs to 13 residues. The ends were cut back, 6 bases at V and 5 bases at J, with 13 bases in the middle. The CDR3 DNA reads as TGTGCCAGCAGACCGGGGGGGGCGTATGGCTACACCTTC. Residues: CASRPGGAYGYTF.

This clonotype was observed many times. This chain connects TRBV6-1 to TRBJ2-1, with TRBD2 matching over 13 bases. Germline V gene sequence: CDR1 MNHNS, CDR2 SASEGT. This CDR3 contains 14 residues. After removal of 6 bases from V and 10 bases from J, the junction contained 6 bases not matched to a gene. The CDR3 is CASRGLAGAGEQFF. CDR3 nucleotide sequence: TGTGCCAGCAGAGGACTAGCGGGAGCTGGAGAGCAGTTCTTC.

This clonotype appeared many times. The CDR3: CASGERGERETQYF. CDR3 nucleotide sequence: TGCGCCAGCGGGGAACGAGGGGAACGAGAGACCCAGTACTTC. The chain couples TRBV10-2 to TRBJ2-5, with D tentatively TRBD1 or TRBD2 (5 bases each). Trimming shortened V by 8 bases and J by 4 bases, and 17 bases separated the two germline ends. The germline V gene has CDR1 WSHSY and CDR2 SAAADI. This CDR3 spans 14 amino acids.

This clonotype was seen ten or more times. The genes are TRBV20-1 and TRBJ1-1, with D possibly being TRBD1 (5 bases). Trimming took 3 bases from V and 1 from J, leaving 12 bases between them. Germline V CDR1 and CDR2: DFQATT, SNEGSKA (reference sequence). The CDR3 loop spans 14 amino acids. The DNA for the CDR3 is TGCAGTGCTAGTCCAGGGCCCCCGAACACTGAAGCTTTCTTT. Protein sequence: CSASPGPPNTEAFF.

The chain carries TRBV5-1 and TRBJ1-1; D unresolved. Per the germline V gene, CDR1 is SGHRS and CDR2 is YFSETQ. This CDR3 is 12 amino acids long. The germline V and J ends were trimmed by 0 bases and 11 bases, with 11 bases remaining between them. In nucleotides, the CDR3 is TGCGCCAGCAGCTTGGCCAACCCCCCGGCTTTCTTT. It specifies CASSLANPPAFF.

This clonotype has a handful of counts. The chain combines TRBV30 with TRBJ2-7; D is ambiguous. Germline V gene data show CDR1 as GTSNPN and CDR2 as SVGIG (reference sequence). This CDR3 is 11 amino acids long. Trimming took off 1 base at V and 2 bases at J, with 3 bases between the two ends. The CDR3 DNA is TGTGCCTGGAGTGGGACCTACGAGCAGTACGTC. Translation gives CAWSGTYEQYV.

This clonotype appeared many times. The rearrangement joins TRBV6-7 to TRBJ2-1; D perhaps matches TRBD2 (6 bases). TRBV6-7 is filed as an ORF, its function uncertain. CDR3 size: 20 residues. Deletions cut 8 bases from V and 0 bases from J, with 29 bases between. CDR3 loop: CASWERDFLPWLSSYNEQFF. In DNA, the CDR3 is TGTGCCAGCTGGGAAAGGGACTTTCTTCCCTGGTTGAGCTCCTACAATGAGCAGTTCTTC.